A selection of T cell receptor beta chains follows, all from one sample in a study of vaccination and CD4 T cells after COVID-19. The antigens for these receptors are not known. TCRdb processed the PCR reads anew with MiXCR; each CDR3 protein has one entry. Among under 20,000 distinct CDR3 sequences, 40% to 55% were seen once, and the ten largest hold 3%. This material consisted of CD4+ T cells from blood, cultured in vitro, taken after SARS-CoV-2 vaccination. Every receptor here comes from a human donor who had recovered from COVID-19. CDR3s include the opening cysteine and the closing phenylalanine or tryptophan. The order of the fields is CDR3 protein, CDR3 DNA, J gene, D gene, clone size, V gene. D genes are given only for firm matches. Clone sizes are given selectively: once, few, many, or a class where the clone is expanded.

CASSFRDNLGYTF,TGTGCCAGCAGCTTTCGAGACAATCTTGGCTACACCTTC,TRBJ1-2,NA,NA,TRBV7-9
CASSRRGPYEQYF,TGTGCCAGTAGCAGGAGGGGTCCCTACGAGCAGTACTTC,TRBJ2-7,NA,few,TRBV19
CASSNRGSNQPQHF,TGTGCCAGCAGTAACAGGGGAAGCAATCAGCCCCAGCATTTT,TRBJ1-5,TRBD1,NA,TRBV6-1
CASRTLAGVRTGELFF,TGTGCCAGCAGGACTCTAGCGGGAGTCCGAACCGGGGAGCTGTTTTTT,TRBJ2-2,TRBD2,NA,TRBV7-2
CASRPQGRAEAFF,TGTGCCAGTAGACCCCAGGGAAGAGCTGAAGCTTTCTTT,TRBJ1-1,NA,NA,TRBV19
CASRLDRDYEQYF,TGTGCCAGCAGATTAGACAGGGACTACGAGCAGTACTTC,TRBJ2-7,TRBD1,NA,TRBV6-1
CASSEERMGPQHF,TGTGCCAGCAGTGAAGAGAGAATGGGTCCCCAGCATTTT,TRBJ1-5,NA,few,TRBV6-1
CASSPGANYGYTF,TGTGCCAGCAGCCCCGGGGCTAACTATGGCTACACCTTC,TRBJ1-2,NA,large,TRBV6-4
CASSGLSRGSEAFF,TGTGCCAGCAGTGGGTTGTCGAGGGGGTCTGAAGCTTTCTTT,TRBJ1-1,NA,NA,TRBV2
CASSISGGHSYEQYF,TGTGCCAGCAGTATCAGCGGGGGTCACTCCTACGAGCAGTACTTC,TRBJ2-7,TRBD2,NA,TRBV6-1
CASSFLSTRDTEAFF,TGTGCCAGCAGTTTCCTAAGCACCCGGGACACAGAAGCTTTCTTT,TRBJ1-1,NA,NA,TRBV27
CASRLAGGNQETQYF,TGTGCCAGCAGGCTAGCGGGAGGTAACCAAGAGACCCAGTACTTC,TRBJ2-5,TRBD2,NA,TRBV6-2/TRBV6-3
CASSLGGRRNSPLHF,TGTGCCAGCAGCCTGGGAGGGAGGAGGAACTCACCCCTCCACTTT,TRBJ1-6,NA,NA,TRBV7-2
CASSPDGSTRQYF,TGTGCCAGCAGCCCGGACGGATCTACGAGGCAGTACTTC,TRBJ2-7,NA,NA,TRBV7-2
CASSHGQGSYNEQFF,TGTGCCAGCAGCCATGGCCAGGGTTCATACAATGAGCAGTTCTTC,TRBJ2-1,NA,NA,TRBV5-4
CSAIDYNTSSSYNEQFF,TGCAGTGCCATAGACTACAATACTTCGAGCTCCTACAATGAGCAGTTCTTC,TRBJ2-1,NA,NA,TRBV20-1
CASSEGSGDRETQYF,TGTGCCAGCAGTGAAGGGAGTGGGGACAGAGAGACCCAGTACTTC,TRBJ2-5,TRBD1,NA,TRBV6-1
CASSTQGRETQYF,TGTGCCAGCAGTACACAGGGGCGGGAGACCCAGTACTTC,TRBJ2-5,TRBD1,NA,TRBV6-1
CASSRDTGVYGYTF,TGTGCCAGTAGTCGAGACACAGGGGTTTATGGCTACACCTTC,TRBJ1-2,TRBD1,NA,TRBV19
CASSSPYGDTQYF,TGTGCCAGCAGTTCTCCCTATGGAGATACGCAGTATTTT,TRBJ2-3,NA,few,TRBV27
CASRTGNYGHTF,TGTGCCAGCAGAACCGGCAACTATGGCCACACCTTC,TRBJ1-2,NA,NA,TRBV6-2/TRBV6-3
CSARPLAETQYF,TGCAGTGCTAGACCCCTCGCCGAGACCCAGTACTTC,TRBJ2-5,NA,few,TRBV20-1
CASSQLADRSEQYF,TGTGCCAGCAGCCAACTAGCGGATAGGAGCGAGCAGTACTTC,TRBJ2-7,TRBD2,NA,TRBV7-2
CASSRNRGSTGELFF,TGTGCCAGCAGCCGTAACAGGGGAAGCACCGGGGAGCTGTTTTTT,TRBJ2-2,TRBD1,NA,TRBV7-2
CATQQLGDTQYF,TGTGCCACACAACAACTTGGTGATACGCAGTATTTT,TRBJ2-3,NA,medium-sized,TRBV24-1
CSASLAGGPGTGELFF,TGCAGTGCCTCACTAGCGGGAGGGCCTGGGACCGGGGAGCTGTTTTTT,TRBJ2-2,TRBD2,NA,TRBV20-1
CASSTREGVYEQYF,TGTGCCAGTAGTACCCGGGAGGGGGTATACGAGCAGTACTTC,TRBJ2-7,TRBD2,NA,TRBV19
CASSKAIPCYGYTF,TGTGCCAGCAGCAAAGCAATCCCTTGCTATGGCTACACCTTC,TRBJ1-2,NA,NA,TRBV21-1
CSWSGGATYEQYF,TGCAGTTGGAGCGGGGGGGCCACCTACGAGCAGTACTTC,TRBJ2-7,TRBD2,few,TRBV20-1
CATTIGTGIGSILPLHF,TGTGCCACCACCATCGGGACAGGGATTGGGTCAATATTACCCCTCCACTTT,TRBJ1-6,TRBD1,NA,TRBV15
CASSVGNTGTQVTLHF,TGTGCCAGCAGCGTAGGCAACACCGGGACTCAGGTCACCCTCCACTTT,TRBJ1-6,NA,NA,TRBV9
CASSQGSGNTEAFF,TGTGCCAGCAGCCAAGGGAGTGGTAACACTGAAGCTTTCTTT,TRBJ1-1,NA,NA,TRBV7-8
CASSTGGRGYTF,TGTGCCAGCAGTACAGGGGGCAGAGGCTACACCTTC,TRBJ1-2,TRBD1,NA,TRBV28
CASSPGAGGSPLHF,TGTGCCAGCAGCCCTGGGGCAGGAGGTTCACCCCTCCACTTT,TRBJ1-6,NA,NA,TRBV7-9
CASSLMPVGNYGYTF,TGTGCCAGCAGTTTAATGCCCGTAGGGAACTATGGCTACACCTTC,TRBJ1-2,NA,NA,TRBV27
CASSLFGTFGNTIYF,TGTGCCAGCAGCCTATTCGGGACGTTCGGAAACACCATATATTTT,TRBJ1-3,NA,few,TRBV6-1
CASSYSGGSYTDTQYF,TGTGCCAGCAGTTACTCGGGGGGGAGTTACACAGATACGCAGTATTTT,TRBJ2-3,TRBD2,NA,TRBV6-5
CASSLAGAGNTIYF,TGTGCCAGCAGCTTAGCAGGGGCGGGAAACACCATATATTTT,TRBJ1-3,NA,NA,TRBV7-2
CASTIQGARNSPLHF,TGTGCCAGTACCATACAGGGGGCGCGGAATTCACCCCTCCACTTT,TRBJ1-6,TRBD1,NA,TRBV19
CASSFEGEAFF,TGTGCCAGCAGCTTCGAGGGAGAAGCTTTCTTT,TRBJ1-1,NA,NA,TRBV5-4
CASSLRAHAGVNYGYTF,TGTGCCAGCAGTTTGAGGGCGCACGCAGGAGTAAACTATGGCTACACCTTC,TRBJ1-2,NA,few,TRBV27